This TCR beta chain was identified during a study of T cells after posttransplantation cyclophosphamide. CDR1 MNHEY and CDR2 SVGAGI come from the germline V gene. V was pared by 3 bases and J by 0 bases, with 9 bases between. The CDR3 contains 15 residues. This clone was observed many times. This table comes from immunoSEQ multiplex PCR, and its TCRdb copy is limited to in-frame clones, with some not included. Singletons are absent from the sample, which has some 40,000 clones. Sequenced material: PBMCs. The rearrangement uses TRBV6-5 and TRBJ2-1, with no clear D. The clonotype comes from a man younger than 45 in good health and a related stem cell transplant donor. CDR3 residues: CASSYSHSSYNEQFF. Here the CDR3 DNA reads TGTGCCAGCAGTTATTCGCACAGCTCCTACAATGAGCAGTTCTTC.